This T cell receptor beta chain emerged from a study of post-analysis software for immune sequencing data. About the research overall: Secondary progressive, relapsing-remitting and progressive-relapsing multiple sclerosis were among the included disease courses.

The V end lost 4 bases, the J end lost 3 bases, and 12 bases lay between the germline ends. The CDR3 is 15 amino acids. Germline lookup yields CDR1 LGHNA and CDR2 YNFKEQ. Whole-study findings and limits: Significantly lower normalized Chao1 diversity was seen in multiple sclerosis patients than in controls. Five TRBV segments, including TRBV5-6, TRBV5-1 and TRBV20-1, were more frequent in patients than controls. By F measure, samples from a shared preparation batch strongly co-clustered.

Unique molecular identifiers featured in each of the TCR beta cDNA libraries. One entry per CDR3 protein, called by TCRdb with MiXCR from the PCR reads. The table lists approximately 730,000 distinct CDR3 sequences, 25% to 30% of them singletons, with 0.5% to 0.6% in the top ten. A few counts support this clonotype. Its antigen is as yet unknown. The sample consisted of blood. This sequence joins TRBV4-2 and TRBJ2-2; D remains unclear. The sequence was collected from a girl under 18 with multiple sclerosis. The CDR3 sequence: CASSPKTPDTGELFF. The CDR3 coding sequence is TGTGCCAGCAGCCCAAAGACTCCCGACACCGGGGAGCTGTTTTTT.